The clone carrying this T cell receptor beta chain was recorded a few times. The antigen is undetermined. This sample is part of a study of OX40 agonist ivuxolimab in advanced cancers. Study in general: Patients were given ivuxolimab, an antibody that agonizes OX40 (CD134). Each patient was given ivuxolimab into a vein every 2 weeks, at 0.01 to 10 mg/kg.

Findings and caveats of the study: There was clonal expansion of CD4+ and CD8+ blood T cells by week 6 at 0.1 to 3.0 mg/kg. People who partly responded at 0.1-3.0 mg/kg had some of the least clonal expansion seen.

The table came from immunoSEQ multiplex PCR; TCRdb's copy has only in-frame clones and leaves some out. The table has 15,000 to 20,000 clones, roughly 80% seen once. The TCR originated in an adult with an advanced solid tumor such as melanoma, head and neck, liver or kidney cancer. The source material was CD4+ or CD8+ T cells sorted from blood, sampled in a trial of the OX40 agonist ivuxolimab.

CDR3 sequence: CAWNRVGDTQYF. The DNA for the CDR3 is TGTGCCTGGAACAGGGTGGGAGATACGCAGTATTTT. The chain recombines TRBV30 with TRBJ2-3, with a tentative D call TRBD1 (6 bases). This CDR3 spans 12 amino acids. V gave up 4 bases and J gave up 5 bases, with 10 bases separating them. Germline V gene lookup returns CDR1 GTSNPN and CDR2 SVGIG (reference sequence). Together with reference TRBV30 and TRBJ2-3, the CDR3 gives the full variable domain: SQTIHQWPATLVQPVGSPLSLECTVEGTSNPNLYWYRQAAGRGLQLLFYSVGIGQISSEVPQNLSASRPQDRQFILSSKKLLLSDSGFYLCAWNRVGDTQYFGPGTRLTVL.